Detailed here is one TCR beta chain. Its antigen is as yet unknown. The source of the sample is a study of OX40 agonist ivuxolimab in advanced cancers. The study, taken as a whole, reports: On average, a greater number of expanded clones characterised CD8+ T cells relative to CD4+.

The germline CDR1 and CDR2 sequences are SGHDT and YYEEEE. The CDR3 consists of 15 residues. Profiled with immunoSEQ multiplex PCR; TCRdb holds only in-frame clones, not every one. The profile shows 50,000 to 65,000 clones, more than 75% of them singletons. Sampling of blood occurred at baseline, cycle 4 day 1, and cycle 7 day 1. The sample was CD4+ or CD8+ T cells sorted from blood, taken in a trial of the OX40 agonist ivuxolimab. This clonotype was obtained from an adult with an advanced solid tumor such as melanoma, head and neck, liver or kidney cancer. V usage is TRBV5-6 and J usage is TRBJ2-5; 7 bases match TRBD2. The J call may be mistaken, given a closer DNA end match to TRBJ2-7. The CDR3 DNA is TGTGCCAGCAGCTTGGACGGGGAGGGCAAGTACGAGCAGTACTTC. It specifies CASSLDGEGKYEQYF.